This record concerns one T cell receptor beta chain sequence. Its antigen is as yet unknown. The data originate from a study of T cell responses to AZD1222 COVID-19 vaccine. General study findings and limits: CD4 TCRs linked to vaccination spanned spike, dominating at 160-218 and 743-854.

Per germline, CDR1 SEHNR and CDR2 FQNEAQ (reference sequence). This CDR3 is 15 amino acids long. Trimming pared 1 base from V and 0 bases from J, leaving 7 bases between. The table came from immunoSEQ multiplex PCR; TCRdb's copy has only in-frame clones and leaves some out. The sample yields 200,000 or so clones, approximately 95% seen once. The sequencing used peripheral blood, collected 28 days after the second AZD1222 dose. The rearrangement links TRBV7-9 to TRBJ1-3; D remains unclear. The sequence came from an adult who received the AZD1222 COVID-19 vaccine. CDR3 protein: CASSLVLSSGNTIYF. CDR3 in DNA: TGTGCCAGCAGCTTAGTGCTGAGCTCTGGAAACACCATATATTTT.